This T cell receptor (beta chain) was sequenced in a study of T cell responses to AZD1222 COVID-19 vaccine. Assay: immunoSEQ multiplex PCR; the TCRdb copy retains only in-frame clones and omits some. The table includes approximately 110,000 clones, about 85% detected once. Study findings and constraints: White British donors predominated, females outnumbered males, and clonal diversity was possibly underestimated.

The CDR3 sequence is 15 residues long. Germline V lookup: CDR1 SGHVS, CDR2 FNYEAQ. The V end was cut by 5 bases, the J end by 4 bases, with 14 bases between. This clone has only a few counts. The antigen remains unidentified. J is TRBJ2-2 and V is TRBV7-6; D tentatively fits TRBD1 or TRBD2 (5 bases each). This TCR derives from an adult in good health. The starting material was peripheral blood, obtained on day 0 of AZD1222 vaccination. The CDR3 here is CASSHGTSATGELFF. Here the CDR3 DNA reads TGTGCCAGCAGCCACGGGACCTCGGCCACCGGGGAGCTGTTTTTT. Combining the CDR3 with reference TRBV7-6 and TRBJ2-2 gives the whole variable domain GAGVSQSPRYKVTKRGQDVALRCDPISGHVSLYWYRQALGQGPEFLTYFNYEAQQDKSGLPNDRFSAERPEGSISTLTIQRTEQRDSAMYRCASSHGTSATGELFFGEGSRLTVL.